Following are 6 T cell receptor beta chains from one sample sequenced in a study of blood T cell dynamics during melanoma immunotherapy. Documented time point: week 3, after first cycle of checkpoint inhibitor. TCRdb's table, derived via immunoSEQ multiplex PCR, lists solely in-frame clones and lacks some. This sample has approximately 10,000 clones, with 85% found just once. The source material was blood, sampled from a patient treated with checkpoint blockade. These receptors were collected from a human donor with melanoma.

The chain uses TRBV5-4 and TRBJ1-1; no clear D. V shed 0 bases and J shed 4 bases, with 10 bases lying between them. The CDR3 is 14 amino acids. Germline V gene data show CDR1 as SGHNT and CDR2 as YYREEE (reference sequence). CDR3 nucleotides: TGTGCCAGCAGCTTGGGGGCGGCCGGCACTGAAGCTTTCTTT. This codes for CASSLGAAGTEAFF. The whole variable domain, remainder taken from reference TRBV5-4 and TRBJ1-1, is ETGVTQSPTHLIKTRGQQVTLRCSSQSGHNTVSWYQQALGQGPQFIFQYYREEENGRGNFPPRFSGLQFPNYSSELNVNALELDDSALYLCASSLGAAGTEAFFGQGTRLTVV.

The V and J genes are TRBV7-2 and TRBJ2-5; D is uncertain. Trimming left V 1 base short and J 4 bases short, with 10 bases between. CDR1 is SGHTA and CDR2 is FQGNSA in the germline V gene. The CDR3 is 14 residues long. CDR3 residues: CASSLVATGETQYF. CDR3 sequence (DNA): TGTGCCAGCAGCTTAGTGGCGACCGGAGAGACCCAGTACTTC.

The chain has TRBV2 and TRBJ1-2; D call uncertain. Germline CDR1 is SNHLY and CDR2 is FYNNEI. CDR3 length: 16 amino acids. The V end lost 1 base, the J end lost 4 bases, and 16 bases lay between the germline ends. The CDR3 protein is CASSEGTAVSGYGYTF. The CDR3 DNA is TGTGCCAGCAGTGAAGGAACAGCAGTCAGTGGCTATGGCTACACCTTC.

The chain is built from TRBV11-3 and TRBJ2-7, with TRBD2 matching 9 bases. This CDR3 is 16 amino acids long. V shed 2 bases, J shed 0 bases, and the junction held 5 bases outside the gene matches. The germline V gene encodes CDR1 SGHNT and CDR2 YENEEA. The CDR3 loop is CASSLSLAGSSYEQYF. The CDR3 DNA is TGTGCCAGCAGCTTATCTCTAGCGGGGAGCTCCTACGAGCAGTACTTC.

The CDR3 reads CASSGGTGKAYEQYF. CDR3 coding DNA: TGTGCCAGCAGCGGCGGGACAGGGAAGGCCTACGAGCAGTACTTC. The rearrangement joins TRBV7-8 to TRBJ2-7; 9 bases map to TRBD1. V lost 5 bases, J lost 2 bases, and 7 bases stayed unmatched. CDR1 SGHVS and CDR2 FQNEAQ come from the germline V gene. The CDR3 runs 15 residues.

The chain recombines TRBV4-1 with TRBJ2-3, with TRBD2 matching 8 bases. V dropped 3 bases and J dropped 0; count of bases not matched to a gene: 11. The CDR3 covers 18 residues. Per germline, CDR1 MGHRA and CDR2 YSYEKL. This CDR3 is CASSHERLAGPSTDTQYF. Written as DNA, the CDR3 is TGCGCCAGCAGCCATGAACGTTTAGCGGGGCCTAGCACAGATACGCAGTATTTT.